These 18 T cell receptor beta chains came from one sample sequenced in a study of T-cell memory formation after mild COVID-19. TCRdb used MiXCR to reprocess the 5' RACE reads, holding one entry per CDR3 protein. There are about 400,000 distinct CDR3 sequences in the sample; about 16% occur only once, and about 22% lies in the top ten. The sample consisted of PBMCs or a T cell subset sorted from them (not recorded which). These receptors were taken from a man between 18 and 29 years old who had mild COVID-19 (a few samples of this study predate the infection). Cell type and time point are not known.

V usage is TRBV4-1 and J usage is TRBJ2-1, with 10 bases identical to TRBD1. There are 16 residues in the CDR3. Germline trimming cut 1 base from V and 8 bases from J; bases unmatched to any gene: 8. Germline V gene lookup returns CDR1 MGHRA and CDR2 YSYEKL. The CDR3 loop is CASSQVPGQGLHEQFF. The CDR3 DNA follows: TGCGCCAGCAGCCAAGTTCCGGGACAGGGGCTCCATGAGCAGTTCTTC.

This clonotype was detected a few times. This chain connects TRBV7-3 to TRBJ2-2; the D is unclear. The length of the CDR3 is 16 residues. The germline V and J ends were trimmed by 0 bases and 8 bases, with 16 bases remaining between them. Germline V lookup: CDR1 SGHTA, CDR2 FQGTGA. CDR3 coding DNA: TGTGCCAGCAGCTTAACCCCCAAGGGCCAAACTGGGGAGCTGTTTTTT. As protein: CASSLTPKGQTGELFF.

This clonotype occurred a few times. The chain combines TRBV4-2 with TRBJ2-5; D gene ambiguous. Per the germline V gene, CDR1 is LGHNA and CDR2 is YNFKEQ. This CDR3 is built from 14 residues. V lost 5 bases to trimming and J lost 7 bases, with 17 bases between them. The CDR3 loop is CASSSPSAQATQYF. Here the CDR3 DNA reads TGTGCCAGCAGCTCCCCGTCAGCGCAGGCGACCCAGTACTTC.

The rearrangement joins TRBV7-2 to TRBJ1-2; D is uncertain. The CDR3 consists of 15 residues. Germline V CDR1 and CDR2: SGHTA, FQGNSA. V was shortened by 1 base and J by 1 base, with 10 bases between the two germline ends. The CDR3 here is CASSLVSLDNYGYTF. The CDR3 DNA is TGTGCCAGCAGCTTAGTATCATTGGATAACTATGGCTACACCTTC.

The chain carries TRBV4-1 and TRBJ2-2; D not certain. The CDR3 is 14 amino acids. The ends were cut back, 4 bases at V and 4 bases at J, with 10 bases in the middle. Germline assignment: CDR1 MGHRA and CDR2 YSYEKL. This CDR3 is CASSPRTTTGELFF. The CDR3 region has the DNA TGCGCCAGCAGCCCGCGGACGACCACCGGGGAGCTGTTTTTT.

This clonotype was counted at least ten times. The V and J genes are TRBV12-3 or TRBV12-4 and TRBJ2-7, with D uncertain. Trimming stripped 2 bases from V and 0 bases from J, with 8 bases between. The length of the CDR3 is 14 residues. CDR3 DNA sequence: TGTGCCAGCAGTTTAAAAATGGTCTCCTACGAGCAGTACTTC. Amino acid sequence: CASSLKMVSYEQYF.

The rearrangement uses TRBV27 and TRBJ2-3, with a weak D call TRBD1 (5 bases). The germline gives CDR1 MNHEY, CDR2 SMNVEV (reference sequence). The CDR3 length is 16 residues. Trimming removed 0 bases from V and 2 bases from J, with 12 bases in between. The CDR3 bases are TGTGCCAGCAGTTTATCGTTGGGGCAGAACACAGATACGCAGTATTTT. This sequence encodes CASSLSLGQNTDTQYF.

This clonotype came up a few times. The gene calls are TRBV25-1 and TRBJ2-6, with D possibly being TRBD1 (6 bases). The CDR3 has 18 residues. In germline, CDR1 is MGHDK, CDR2 SYGVNS. Trimming took off 3 bases at V and 2 bases at J, with 17 bases between the two ends. The CDR3 sequence: CASSEPGTSLTGANVLTF. CDR3 DNA: TGTGCCAGCAGTGAGCCCGGGACATCCCTTACTGGGGCCAACGTCCTGACTTTC. Full variable domain (outside the CDR3, taken from reference TRBV25-1 and TRBJ2-6): EADIYQTPRYLVIGTGKKITLECSQTMGHDKMYWYQQDPGMELHLIHYSYGVNSTEKGDLSSESTVSRIRTEHFPLTLESARPSHTSQYLCASSEPGTSLTGANVLTFGAGSRLTVL.

The sample holds a few counts of this clonotype. The V and J genes are TRBV28 and TRBJ2-3, with D tentatively TRBD2 (7 bases). CDR3 length: 17 amino acids. With 4 bases removed from V and 0 bases from J, the gap between germline ends came to 17 bases. Germline assignment: CDR1 MDHEN and CDR2 SYDVKM. CDR3 sequence: CASSSPSRGASTDTQYF. The CDR3 DNA reads as TGTGCCAGCAGTTCCCCCTCACGGGGGGCCAGCACAGATACGCAGTATTTT.

This clonotype was observed a handful of times. This chain joins TRBV4-3 and TRBJ2-2; D possibly corresponds to TRBD2 (5 bases). Between the trimmed V and J ends, which lost 0 bases and 4 bases, there was a span of 9 bases. Germline loops: CDR1 LGHNA, CDR2 YSLEER. The CDR3 is 15 amino acids. The CDR3 DNA sequence: TGCGCCAGCAGCCAAGATCTAGCCCTCACCGGGGAGCTGTTTTTT. Its protein product is CASSQDLALTGELFF.

The rearrangement joins TRBV10-3 to TRBJ2-1; 14 nucleotides agree with TRBD2. V lost 4 bases and J lost 7; bases outside the gene matches: 12. Germline loops: CDR1 ENHRY, CDR2 SYGVKD. This CDR3 contains 18 residues. The CDR3 protein is CAISGPTSGGAHLNEQFF. The CDR3 DNA is TGTGCCATCAGTGGTCCGACTAGCGGGGGGGCCCATCTAAATGAGCAGTTCTTC.

This clonotype was observed a handful of times. Written as DNA, the CDR3 is TGTGCCAGCAGCAGGGACAGGAATTACAATCAGCCCCAGCATTTT. Amino acids: CASSRDRNYNQPQHF. This chain links TRBV12-3 or TRBV12-4 with TRBJ1-5, with 8 positions matching TRBD1. The CDR3 sequence is 15 residues long. V was clipped by 6 bases and J by 3 bases; unmatched bases: 7.

This clonotype was observed a handful of times. The V call is TRBV7-2, the J call TRBJ2-1; D may correspond to TRBD1 or TRBD2 (5 bases each). Germline values: CDR1 SGHTA, CDR2 FQGNSA. V was trimmed by 8 bases and J by 6 bases, leaving 14 bases between them. The CDR3 has 13 residues. CDR3 sequence: CASPGRASNEQFF. The CDR3 nucleotides read TGTGCCAGCCCGGGACGAGCATCCAATGAGCAGTTCTTC.

The V and J genes are TRBV9 and TRBJ2-6, with D perhaps TRBD1 or TRBD2 (6 bases each). CDR1 SGDLS and CDR2 YYNGEE come from the germline V gene. The CDR3 spans 16 residues. V was cut by 3 bases and J by 2 bases, with 12 bases left in between. The CDR3 nucleotides read TGTGCCAGCAGCGCCGGGGGCAGCGCTGGGGCCAACGTCCTGACTTTC. Its protein is CASSAGGSAGANVLTF. Using reference TRBV9 and TRBJ2-6 for the parts outside the CDR3, the full variable domain is DSGVTQTPKHLITATGQRVTLRCSPRSGDLSVYWYQQSLDQGLQFLIQYYNGEERAKGNILERFSAQQFPDLHSELNLSSLELGDSALYFCASSAGGSAGANVLTFGAGSRLTVL.

The chain is built from TRBV27 and TRBJ2-3, with 7 bases lining up with TRBD2. This CDR3 has 14 residues. The trim removed 11 bases at V and 5 bases at J, leaving 13 bases unmatched. Germline assignment: CDR1 MNHEY and CDR2 SMNVEV (reference sequence). CDR3 sequence: CARSGTTPQDTQYF. CDR3 nucleotides: TGTGCCCGCTCCGGGACTACACCACAAGATACGCAGTATTTT.

The chain couples TRBV18 to TRBJ1-1; 8 nucleotides agree with TRBD1. The CDR3 consists of 15 residues. With V trimmed by 3 bases and J by 4 bases, 7 bases remained unmatched. The germline CDR1 and CDR2 sequences are KGHSH and LQKENI. The CDR3 nucleotides are TGTGCCAGCTCACCGCAGGGGGCCCGGGGCACTGAAGCTTTCTTT. It yields the protein CASSPQGARGTEAFF.

The chain is built from TRBV12-3 or TRBV12-4 and TRBJ2-3; 8 bases agree with TRBD1. Germline trimming cut 7 bases from V and 5 bases from J; bases unmatched to any gene: 8. The CDR3 consists of 14 residues. The CDR3 protein is CASTGGQAGDTQYF. DNA of the CDR3: TGTGCCAGCACCGGGGGACAGGCGGGAGATACGCAGTATTTT.

This clonotype has just a few counts. This rearrangement joins TRBV19 to TRBJ1-2, with TRBD1 matching 10 bases. In germline, CDR1 is LNHDA, CDR2 SQIVND (reference sequence). This CDR3 is 18 amino acids long. The trim removed 5 bases at V and 3 bases at J, leaving 15 bases unmatched. CDR3 DNA: TGTGCCAGTAGTCCCGTAGACAGGGGGCGAGGTCCCCACTATGGCTACACCTTC. This codes for CASSPVDRGRGPHYGYTF.